The 18 T cell receptor beta chains in this list originate from one sample, sequenced in a study of blood T cell repertoires in COVID-19. TCRdb's copy holds only in-frame clones and misses some; the assay was immunoSEQ multiplex PCR. The sample lists some 190,000 clones, about 82% occurring once. Sequences were obtained from PBMCs or T cells enriched from blood (not recorded which). Receptor source: a man in his forties with acute COVID-19.

This chain links TRBV5-1 with TRBJ2-1, with TRBD1 identical over 9 bases. This CDR3 has 15 amino acids. Germline CDR1 and CDR2: SGHRS and YFSETQ. The V and J ends lost 0 bases and 7 bases, in that order; junction bases with no gene match: 5. The CDR3 sequence: CASSLDQGQGNEQFF. The CDR3 DNA follows: TGCGCCAGCAGCTTGGACCAGGGACAGGGTAATGAGCAGTTCTTC.

The chain carries TRBV10-3 and TRBJ2-7; 9 nucleotides agree with TRBD1. The CDR3 totals 17 residues. The V and J ends lost 2 bases and 7 bases, in that order; junction bases with no gene match: 15. Per the germline V gene, CDR1 is ENHRY and CDR2 is SYGVKD. CDR3 in DNA: TGTGCCATCAGTGAGAAGAAGGGGACAGGGCTACGAGAAGAGCAGTACTTC. Translation: CAISEKKGTGLREEQYF.

This clone has only one observation. The V and J genes are TRBV28 and TRBJ2-4, with D perhaps TRBD2 (6 bases). The ends were cut back, 6 bases at V and 1 base at J, with 10 bases in the middle. Per the germline V gene, CDR1 is MDHEN and CDR2 is SYDVKM. This CDR3 spans 14 amino acids. The DNA for the CDR3 is TGTGCCAGCAGCGCCAGCGGGGCCAAAAACATTCAGTACTTC. Residues: CASSASGAKNIQYF.

The chain is built from TRBV5-6 and TRBJ2-5; D may be TRBD2 (6 bases). Germline V CDR1 and CDR2: SGHDT, YYEEEE. This CDR3 comprises 14 residues. Trimming left V 4 bases short and J 7 bases short, with 17 bases between. As DNA, the CDR3 is TGTGCCAGCAGCCCCCGACTAGGTTCCGGGACCCAGTACTTC. It specifies CASSPRLGSGTQYF. The full variable domain, completed using reference TRBV5-6 and TRBJ2-5, is DAGVTQSPTHLIKTRGQQVTLRCSPKSGHDTVSWYQQALGQGPQFIFQYYEEEERQRGNFPDRFSGHQFPNYSSELNVNALLLGDSALYLCASSPRLGSGTQYFGPGTRLLVL.

The rearrangement uses TRBV6-6 and TRBJ1-5, with 11 bases lining up with TRBD1. There are 17 residues in the CDR3. Germline CDR1 and CDR2: MNHNY and SVGAGI (reference sequence). The ends lost 5 bases at V and 4 bases at J; junction bases unmatched: 10. CDR3 sequence: CASSPRTGGVRNQPQHF. The DNA of the CDR3 is TGTGCCAGCAGTCCTAGGACAGGGGGCGTTCGGAATCAGCCCCAGCATTTT.

This clone appeared a few times. The chain is built from TRBV7-9 and TRBJ2-7, with a weak D call TRBD1 (6 bases). The V and J ends lost 1 base and 5 bases respectively, with 15 bases between them. The CDR3 consists of 15 residues. Per germline, CDR1 SEHNR and CDR2 FQNEAQ (reference sequence). The CDR3 sequence: CASSLGAQGFDEQYF. The CDR3 DNA follows: TGTGCCAGCAGCTTAGGCGCTCAGGGGTTCGACGAGCAGTACTTC.

A remark on this clone: Within the sample, other DNA sequences also encode this same CDR3. The CDR3 loop reads CASSESRTGELFF. In DNA, the CDR3 is TGCGCCAGCAGTGAGTCGCGGACCGGGGAGCTGTTTTTT. The chain has TRBV10-1 and TRBJ2-2; D gene unclear. This CDR3 contains 13 residues. V was trimmed by 0 bases and J by 5 bases, leaving 4 bases between them. CDR1 WNHNN and CDR2 SYGVQD come from the germline V gene (reference sequence).

There are a few counts of this clone. The chain combines TRBV7-9 with TRBJ1-2, with 10 bases lining up with TRBD1. The CDR3 contains 15 residues. Germline assignment: CDR1 SEHNR and CDR2 FQNEAQ (reference sequence). V shed 5 bases, J shed 4 bases, and the junction held 7 bases outside the gene matches. The CDR3 region is CASSPTGGDSYGYTF. CDR3 nucleotides: TGTGCCAGCAGCCCGACAGGGGGCGATAGCTATGGCTACACCTTC. Full variable domain (missing parts from reference TRBV7-9 and TRBJ1-2): DTGVSQNPRHKITKRGQNVTFRCDPISEHNRLYWYRQTLGQGPEFLTYFQNEAQLEKSRLLSDRFSAERPKGSFSTLEIQRTEQGDSAMYLCASSPTGGDSYGYTFGSGTRLTVV.

The V and J genes are TRBV5-1 and TRBJ2-5; maybe TRBD1 (6 bases). V lost 4 bases, J lost 0 bases, and 7 bases lay in between. Germline assignment: CDR1 SGHRS and CDR2 YFSETQ. This CDR3 has 13 residues. The CDR3 DNA reads as TGCGCCAGCAGCAGGGGGTACCAAGAGACCCAGTACTTC. It translates to CASSRGYQETQYF. Variable domain in full (rest from reference TRBV5-1 and TRBJ2-5): KAGVTQTPRYLIKTRGQQVTLSCSPISGHRSVSWYQQTPGQGLQFLFEYFSETQRNKGNFPGRFSGRQFSNSRSEMNVSTLELGDSALYLCASSRGYQETQYFGPGTRLLVL.

V is TRBV7-9 and J is TRBJ1-3, with D perhaps matching TRBD1 (5 bases). The germline V gene encodes CDR1 SEHNR and CDR2 FQNEAQ (reference sequence). This CDR3 has 16 amino acids. Trimming removed 4 bases from V and 0 bases from J, with 13 bases in between. CDR3 bases: TGTGCCAGCAGCTCACGGGGACTTCGCTCTGGAAACACCATATATTTT. Residues: CASSSRGLRSGNTIYF. Looking up the rest from reference TRBV7-9 and TRBJ1-3 gives the full variable domain: DTGVSQNPRHKITKRGQNVTFRCDPISEHNRLYWYRQTLGQGPEFLTYFQNEAQLEKSRLLSDRFSAERPKGSFSTLEIQRTEQGDSAMYLCASSSRGLRSGNTIYFGEGSWLTVV.

The chain is built from TRBV11-2 and TRBJ2-5; 10 bases agree with TRBD1. Trimming took 4 bases from V and 2 from J; bases not matched to a gene: 4. The CDR3 is 15 residues long. Germline assignment: CDR1 SGHAT and CDR2 FQNNGV. CDR3: CASSSDRGKQETQYF. The CDR3 bases are TGTGCCAGCAGCTCGGACAGGGGGAAACAAGAGACCCAGTACTTC.

The rearrangement joins TRBV27 to TRBJ2-2; D gene unclear. V shed 4 bases and J shed 2 bases, with 5 bases lying between them. CDR3 length: 13 residues. Germline values: CDR1 MNHEY, CDR2 SMNVEV (reference sequence). The CDR3 coding sequence is TGTGCCAGCAGTTCCATTAACACCGGGGAGCTGTTTTTT. Its translation is CASSSINTGELFF.

The genes are TRBV4-1 and TRBJ1-5, with D tentatively TRBD1 (5 bases). CDR1 is MGHRA and CDR2 is YSYEKL in the germline V gene. Trimming removed 0 bases from V and 7 bases from J, with 13 bases in between. The CDR3 is 15 residues long. In DNA, the CDR3 is TGCGCCAGCAGCCAAGAGGAGGGGAGCGGGCAGCCCCAGCATTTT. It codes for CASSQEEGSGQPQHF.

The gene calls are TRBV27 and TRBJ1-2; 8 bases are a match to TRBD1. Germline V CDR1 and CDR2: MNHEY, SMNVEV (reference sequence). CDR3 size: 16 residues. V shed 4 bases, J shed 3 bases, and the junction held 10 bases outside the gene matches. The CDR3 coding sequence is TGTGCCAGCAGTTCCCACTCCAGGGGGCTTGACTATGGCTACACCTTC. This translates into CASSSHSRGLDYGYTF.

The V and J genes are TRBV7-9 and TRBJ2-1; TRBD1 aligns across 9 bases. CDR3 length: 15 residues. Germline values: CDR1 SEHNR, CDR2 FQNEAQ (reference sequence). V trimming: 6 bases; J trimming: 6 bases; junction bases outside the gene matches: 9. The CDR3 sequence: CASSSTGTGRNEQFF. The CDR3 nucleotides are TGTGCCAGCAGTTCTACCGGGACAGGGCGCAATGAGCAGTTCTTC.

The chain joins TRBV7-9 to TRBJ1-2; D gene uncertain. This CDR3 contains 13 residues. Trimming left V 3 bases short and J 8 bases short, with 13 bases between. Germline V gene lookup returns CDR1 SEHNR and CDR2 FQNEAQ (reference sequence). In DNA, the CDR3 is TGTGCCAGCAGCTTGTCTTCCTCACGGGGCTACACCTTC. It encodes CASSLSSSRGYTF. Filled out from reference TRBV7-9 and TRBJ1-2, the complete variable domain reads DTGVSQNPRHKITKRGQNVTFRCDPISEHNRLYWYRQTLGQGPEFLTYFQNEAQLEKSRLLSDRFSAERPKGSFSTLEIQRTEQGDSAMYLCASSLSSSRGYTFGSGTRLTVV.

The chain carries TRBV5-8 and TRBJ2-7, with TRBD2 matching over 8 bases. J lost 5 bases, V lost 4 bases, and 8 bases had no gene match. Germline V gives CDR1 SGHTS, CDR2 YDEGEE. The CDR3 is 14 residues long. This CDR3 reads CASSTGGGLNEQYF. DNA for the CDR3: TGTGCCAGCAGCACGGGGGGGGGCTTAAACGAGCAGTACTTC.

This chain links TRBV7-9 with TRBJ2-7, with a weak D call TRBD1 (6 bases). V shed 5 bases and J shed 3 bases, with 17 bases lying between them. Germline values: CDR1 SEHNR, CDR2 FQNEAQ (reference sequence). This CDR3 comprises 15 residues. CDR3 nucleotides: TGTGCCAGCAGCCGAGAGACAGGCCAAAACTACGAGCAGTACTTC. Its translation is CASSRETGQNYEQYF.